The 20 T cell receptor beta chains listed next were all sequenced from one sample in a study of blood T cell repertoires in COVID-19. TCRdb's copy holds only in-frame clones and misses some; the assay was immunoSEQ multiplex PCR. The sample holds 250,000 to 300,000 clones, roughly 86% seen once. Sequencing was carried out using PBMCs or T cells enriched from blood (not recorded which). These receptors were taken from a woman aged 60-70 years who had recovered from COVID-19.

In its sample, this clone was seen a few times. The rearrangement joins TRBV30 to TRBJ1-4; D is undetermined. This CDR3 region has 13 residues. With 1 base removed from V and 7 bases from J, the gap between germline ends came to 10 bases. CDR1 and CDR2 from the germline V gene are GTSNPN and SVGIG (reference sequence). CDR3 sequence reads: CAWSDGVSEKLFF. CDR3 nucleotides: TGTGCCTGGAGTGACGGGGTTAGTGAAAAACTGTTTTTT.

The CDR3 protein is CASSLRGLAYNEQFF. The DNA of the CDR3 is TGTGCCAGCAGCTTAAGGGGACTAGCCTACAATGAGCAGTTCTTC. V usage is TRBV7-3 and J usage is TRBJ2-1; 8 bases align to TRBD2. Germline trimming cut 1 base from V and 2 bases from J; bases unmatched to any gene: 1. Germline V gene lookup returns CDR1 SGHTA and CDR2 FQGTGA. This CDR3 has 15 amino acids.

J is TRBJ1-6 and V is TRBV18; D remains ambiguous. CDR1 and CDR2 (germline): KGHSH, LQKENI. The CDR3 runs 14 residues. Between the trimmed V and J ends, which lost 3 bases and 4 bases, there was a span of 7 bases. Here the CDR3 DNA reads TGTGCCAGCTCACCGGGCCCGTATAATTCACCCCTCCACTTT. This encodes CASSPGPYNSPLHF.

V usage is TRBV24-1 and J usage is TRBJ2-3; the match to TRBD2 covers 11 bases. The CDR3 has 15 residues. Germline loops: CDR1 KGHDR, CDR2 SFDVKD. V lost 6 bases, J lost 5 bases, and 6 bases stayed unmatched. The CDR3 region has the DNA TGTGCCACCAGTTTAGCGGGAGGGCCTGGAGATACGCAGTATTTT. It specifies CATSLAGGPGDTQYF.

This chain links TRBV10-3 with TRBJ2-3; TRBD2 matches at 10 bases. Per the germline V gene, CDR1 is ENHRY and CDR2 is SYGVKD. CDR3 length: 18 amino acids. The trim removed 3 bases at V and 5 bases at J, leaving 14 bases unmatched. The CDR3 region is CAISDFESSGGAGDTQYF. CDR3 bases: TGTGCCATCAGTGACTTCGAGTCCAGCGGGGGGGCGGGAGATACGCAGTATTTT.

V gene TRBV5-1 combines with J gene TRBJ1-4; TRBD1 aligns across 12 bases. This CDR3 has 16 amino acids. CDR1 is SGHRS and CDR2 is YFSETQ in the germline V gene. Losses at the gene ends were 3 bases for V and 3 bases for J; bases not matched to a gene: 3. CDR3 in DNA: TGCGCCAGCAGCTCGGGACAGGGGGCCTCTAATGAAAAACTGTTTTTT. Amino acids: CASSSGQGASNEKLFF.

This chain links TRBV6-4 with TRBJ2-7, with no clear D. This CDR3 region has 15 residues. With 6 bases removed from V and 0 bases from J, the gap between germline ends came to 15 bases. Germline CDR1 reads MRHNA; CDR2 reads SNTAGT. CDR3 DNA: TGTGCCAGCAGCCCCGGCGGTTTCAACTCCTACGAGCAGTACTTC. Its protein product is CASSPGGFNSYEQYF.

The sample holds one count of this clone. V gene TRBV5-4 combines with J gene TRBJ1-1; a weak D match, TRBD1 (6 bases). V lost 6 bases and J 1 base, leaving 16 bases between the germline ends. Germline assignment: CDR1 SGHNT and CDR2 YYREEE (reference sequence). The CDR3 contains 15 residues. CDR3 residues: CASTDQGGSNTEAFF. The CDR3, as DNA: TGTGCCAGCACCGACCAAGGGGGATCGAACACTGAAGCTTTCTTT.

The genes are TRBV27 and TRBJ1-2; 10 bases are shared with TRBD1. Trimming at V came to 4 bases and at J to 7 bases, leaving 6 bases not matched to a gene. The CDR3 runs 14 residues. Germline CDR1 MNHEY, CDR2 SMNVEV (reference sequence). For the CDR3, the DNA is TGTGCCAGCAGTTCCGGGACAGGGGATTCTGGCTACACCTTC. It translates to CASSSGTGDSGYTF.

The CDR3 bases are TGTGCCACCCAGCTTCTACTAGCGGGGGGGTTTCGTACAGATACGCAGTATTTT. It translates to CATQLLLAGGFRTDTQYF. The rearrangement joins TRBV13 to TRBJ2-3; 13 bases match TRBD2. V dropped 10 bases and J dropped 3; count of bases not matched to a gene: 16. The germline V gene encodes CDR1 PRHDT and CDR2 FYEKMQ (reference sequence). This CDR3 region has 18 residues.

The CDR3 DNA reads as TGTGCCAGCAGTTTTGGGCTGGGGCAGCCTTATCAGCCCCAGCATTTT. Translated, it gives CASSFGLGQPYQPQHF. The rearrangement uses TRBV28 and TRBJ1-5, with a weak D call TRBD1 (5 bases). This CDR3 is 16 amino acids long. The germline gives CDR1 MDHEN, CDR2 SYDVKM. Trimming removed 3 bases from V and 5 bases from J, with 17 bases in between.

Ten or more counts support this clone. The rearrangement uses TRBV9 and TRBJ1-1; no clear D. Germline CDR1 is SGDLS and CDR2 is YYNGEE. V shed 3 bases and J shed 1 base, with 22 bases lying between them. This CDR3 spans 18 amino acids. CDR3: CASSGAPVGSTSNTEAFF. The CDR3 DNA reads TGTGCCAGCAGCGGCGCCCCGGTCGGGTCGACGTCGAACACTGAAGCTTTCTTT.

The rearrangement joins TRBV28 to TRBJ1-5; D gene unclear. Germline-derived CDR1 and CDR2 are MDHEN and SYDVKM. V was shortened by 6 bases and J by 4 bases, with 13 bases between the two germline ends. The CDR3 spans 14 residues. DNA for the CDR3: TGTGCCAGCAGCCCACAAACCTTGAATCAGCCCCAGCATTTT. Residues: CASSPQTLNQPQHF.

The V call is TRBV6-5, the J call TRBJ1-6; 7 positions match TRBD1. CDR1 is MNHEY and CDR2 is SVGAGI in the germline V gene. V trimming: 6 bases; J trimming: 9 bases; junction bases outside the gene matches: 8. CDR3 length: 14 amino acids. CDR3 loop: CASSLGQLGSPLHF. In nucleotides, the CDR3 is TGTGCCAGCAGCCTGGGACAGCTAGGTTCACCCCTCCACTTT.

In nucleotides, the CDR3 is TGCGCCAGCTATGACAGGGGGTCCTACGAGCAGTACTTC. It is translated as CASYDRGSYEQYF. The chain combines TRBV5-1 with TRBJ2-7; 9 positions agree with TRBD1. The CDR3 runs to 13 residues. CDR1 and CDR2 (germline): SGHRS, YFSETQ. Germline trimming cut 7 bases from V and 1 base from J; bases unmatched to any gene: 3. Variable domain in full (rest from reference TRBV5-1 and TRBJ2-7): KAGVTQTPRYLIKTRGQQVTLSCSPISGHRSVSWYQQTPGQGLQFLFEYFSETQRNKGNFPGRFSGRQFSNSRSEMNVSTLELGDSALYLCASYDRGSYEQYFGPGTRLTVT.

The count of this clone is one. V is TRBV5-1 and J is TRBJ2-4; D ambiguous. The CDR3 is 14 residues long. V lost 1 base to trimming and J lost 5 bases, with 10 bases between them. Germline assignment: CDR1 SGHRS and CDR2 YFSETQ. CDR3 sequence reads: CASSLLTGENIQYF. The CDR3 DNA follows: TGCGCCAGCAGCTTGCTGACTGGAGAAAACATTCAGTACTTC.

The V gene is TRBV28, the J gene TRBJ1-2, with D maybe TRBD1 (6 bases). The CDR3 length is 11 residues. Germline V gene data show CDR1 as MDHEN and CDR2 as SYDVKM. Trimming stripped 10 bases from V and 8 bases from J, with 14 bases between. The CDR3 loop reads CATLLRGGYTF. The CDR3, as DNA: TGTGCCACCCTGCTGAGGGGGGGCTACACCTTC.

The gene calls are TRBV5-4 and TRBJ2-1; 9 bases map to TRBD2. Germline assignment: CDR1 SGHNT and CDR2 YYREEE (reference sequence). This CDR3 is 14 amino acids long. V lost 2 bases, J lost 5 bases, and 2 bases stayed unmatched. CDR3 nucleotide sequence: TGTGCCAGCAGCTTTCTAGCGGGAAACAATGAGCAGTTCTTC. Its translation is CASSFLAGNNEQFF.

The J gene is TRBJ1-6, the V gene TRBV4-1; maybe TRBD1 (5 bases). Germline V gene lookup returns CDR1 MGHRA and CDR2 YSYEKL. V was cut by 0 bases and J by 9 bases, with 9 bases left in between. This CDR3 has 14 residues. Here the CDR3 reads CASSQDRATSPLHF. The CDR3 bases are TGCGCCAGCAGCCAAGACAGGGCCACTTCACCCCTCCACTTT.

This clone showed up just once. The chain carries TRBV28 and TRBJ1-2; tentatively, D is TRBD1 (5 bases). The CDR3 extends over 14 amino acids. Trimming removed 5 bases from V and 4 bases from J, with 14 bases in between. Looked up from germline, CDR1 is MDHEN and CDR2 is SYDVKM. DNA for the CDR3: TGTGCCAGCAGTCCCCCACAGACAGTCTATGGCTACACCTTC. Its protein product is CASSPPQTVYGYTF.